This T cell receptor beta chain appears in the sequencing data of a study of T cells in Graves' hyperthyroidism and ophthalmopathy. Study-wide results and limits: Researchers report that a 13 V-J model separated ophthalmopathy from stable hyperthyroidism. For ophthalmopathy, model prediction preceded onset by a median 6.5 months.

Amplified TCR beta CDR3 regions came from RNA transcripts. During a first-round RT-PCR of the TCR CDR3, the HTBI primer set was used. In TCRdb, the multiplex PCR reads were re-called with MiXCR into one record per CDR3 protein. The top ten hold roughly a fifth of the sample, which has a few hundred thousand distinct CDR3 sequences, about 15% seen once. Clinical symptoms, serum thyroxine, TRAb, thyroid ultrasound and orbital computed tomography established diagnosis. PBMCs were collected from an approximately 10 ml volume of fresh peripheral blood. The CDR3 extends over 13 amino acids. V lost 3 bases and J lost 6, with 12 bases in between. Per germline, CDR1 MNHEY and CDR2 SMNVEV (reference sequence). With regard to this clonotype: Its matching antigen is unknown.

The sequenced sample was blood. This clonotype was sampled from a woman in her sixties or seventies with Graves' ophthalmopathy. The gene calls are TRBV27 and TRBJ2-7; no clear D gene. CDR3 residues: CASSFWSDAEQYF. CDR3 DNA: TGTGCCAGCAGTTTCTGGTCCGACGCCGAGCAGTACTTC.